This entry lists 28 T cell receptor beta chains sequenced from one sample in a study of T cells in Graves' hyperthyroidism and ophthalmopathy. Amplified TCR beta CDR3 regions derived from RNA transcripts. During a first-round RT-PCR of the TCR CDR3, the HTBI primer set was used. TCRdb fed the multiplex PCR reads into MiXCR, producing one record per CDR3 protein. This table holds 300,000 to 450,000 distinct CDR3 sequences, more than 12% found once. Material for sequencing was blood. The source of these receptors is a woman in her thirties with Graves' hyperthyroidism.

V gene TRBV6-2 or TRBV6-3 combines with J gene TRBJ2-3; TRBD1 is a possible D gene (6 bases). The CDR3 covers 15 residues. CDR1 is MNHEY, CDR2 SVGEGT, per germline. V lost 6 bases, J lost 4 bases, and 17 bases lay in between. This CDR3 reads CASSPLVRGSDTQYF. The CDR3 DNA reads as TGTGCCAGCAGCCCCCTTGTCAGGGGTTCAGATACGCAGTATTTT.

V usage is TRBV20-1 and J usage is TRBJ2-7; the match to TRBD2 covers 9 bases. This CDR3 is built from 17 residues. The V gene end was trimmed by 4 bases and the J gene end by 1 base; junction bases not matched to a gene: 14. Germline V gene lookup returns CDR1 DFQATT and CDR2 SNEGSKA (reference sequence). CDR3 protein: CSATRPPAGGLSYEQYF. CDR3 sequence (DNA): TGCAGTGCTACGCGGCCCCCAGCGGGAGGCTTGTCCTACGAGCAGTACTTC.

This clonotype has a handful of counts. The chain is built from TRBV27 and TRBJ2-5, with 10 bases that match TRBD1. Per germline, CDR1 MNHEY and CDR2 SMNVEV (reference sequence). The CDR3 runs 14 residues. V was pared by 9 bases and J by 5 bases, with 9 bases of the junction left unmatched. The CDR3 region has the DNA TGTGCCAGTGGGTCGGGACAGGGGCCGGAGACCCAGTACTTC. Its translation is CASGSGQGPETQYF.

J is TRBJ2-5 and V is TRBV30; TRBD2 agrees at 11 bases. CDR3 length: 15 residues. The germline CDR1 and CDR2 sequences are GTSNPN and SVGIG (reference sequence). V gave up 5 bases and J gave up 4 bases; unmatched junction bases: 9. This CDR3 is CAWSKLAGDTETQYF. The CDR3 nucleotides are TGTGCCTGGTCCAAACTAGCGGGAGATACAGAGACCCAGTACTTC.

At least ten counts were recorded for this clonotype. This rearrangement joins TRBV11-1 to TRBJ1-4; a possible D gene is TRBD1 (6 bases). The CDR3 sequence is 18 residues long. The germline V gene encodes CDR1 SGHAT and CDR2 FQDESV (reference sequence). Trimming took 5 bases from V and 0 from J, leaving 19 bases between them. CDR3 DNA sequence: TGTGCCAGCAGCCCGGGCAGGAAAAGGGGGACAACTAATGAAAAACTGTTTTTT. Translated: CASSPGRKRGTTNEKLFF.

The CDR3 region is CSIAGTSIYEQYF. The CDR3 bases are TGCAGTATCGCCGGGACTAGCATCTACGAGCAGTACTTC. The chain recombines TRBV20-1 with TRBJ2-7, with TRBD2 matching 9 bases. The junction had 8 bases not matched to a gene; V was cut back by 8 bases and J by 3 bases. The CDR3 runs 13 residues. Germline lookup yields CDR1 DFQATT and CDR2 SNEGSKA (reference sequence).

V gene TRBV28 combines with J gene TRBJ2-7; no reliable D call. Trimming removed 6 bases from V and 4 bases from J, with 13 bases in between. The germline gives CDR1 MDHEN, CDR2 SYDVKM. The CDR3 has 13 amino acids. CDR3 amino acids: CASRQVLGYEQYF. CDR3 bases: TGTGCCAGCAGGCAAGTCCTAGGATACGAGCAGTACTTC.

This clonotype has a count of ten or more. The chain uses TRBV11-2 and TRBJ2-1, with 13 nucleotides matching TRBD2. Unmatched junction bases numbered 4, after V lost 7 bases and J lost 4 bases. Germline V lookup: CDR1 SGHAT, CDR2 FQNNGV. CDR3 length: 15 residues. For the CDR3, the DNA is TGTGCCAGCATTAGGACTAGCGGGAGTTACAATGAGCAGTTCTTC. Amino acid sequence: CASIRTSGSYNEQFF.

This clonotype was picked up many times. V usage is TRBV2 and J usage is TRBJ2-7, with 7 bases fitting TRBD2. The V and J ends lost 8 bases and 2 bases, in that order; junction bases with no gene match: 12. Germline V lookup: CDR1 SNHLY, CDR2 FYNNEI. This CDR3 spans 15 amino acids. This CDR3 reads CASSKEREGAYEQYF. The CDR3 coding sequence is TGTGCCAGCTCAAAAGAAAGGGAGGGAGCCTACGAGCAGTACTTC.

At least ten counts were recorded for this clonotype. This chain uses TRBV6-1 with TRBJ2-6; 11 nucleotides line up with TRBD1. The germline V gene encodes CDR1 MNHNS and CDR2 SASEGT. The CDR3 covers 15 residues. J lost 3 bases, V lost 6 bases, and 1 base had no gene match. The CDR3 sequence is CASRGQGVGANVLTF. DNA for the CDR3: TGTGCCAGCAGGGGACAGGGGGTTGGGGCCAACGTCCTGACTTTC.

The chain uses TRBV7-9 and TRBJ2-2, with 7 nucleotides matching TRBD1. The CDR3 covers 15 residues. Germline V lookup: CDR1 SEHNR, CDR2 FQNEAQ (reference sequence). The V gene end was trimmed by 1 base and the J gene end by 5 bases; junction bases not matched to a gene: 4. The CDR3 DNA reads as TGTGCCAGCAGCTTAGGACAGGGCGAAACCGGGGAGCTGTTTTTT. Amino acid sequence: CASSLGQGETGELFF.

At least ten counts were recorded for this clonotype. This chain uses TRBV7-8 with TRBJ2-1; the D gene is possibly TRBD1 (8 bases). This CDR3 is 15 amino acids long. V dropped 1 base and J dropped 9 bases, with 16 bases sitting between them. Germline loops: CDR1 SGHVS, CDR2 FQNEAQ. The CDR3 region is CASSLGPTGGGEQFF. CDR3 in DNA: TGTGCCAGCAGCTTAGGACCTACAGGGGGGGGTGAGCAGTTCTTC.

This clonotype was counted at least ten times. The chain is built from TRBV6-2 or TRBV6-3 and TRBJ2-1; D is undetermined. V lost 6 bases, J lost 4 bases, and 13 bases lay in between. Germline V gene lookup returns CDR1 MNHEY and CDR2 SVGEGT. CDR3 size: 14 residues. DNA of the CDR3: TGTGCCAGCAGGATTGATACGATTTACAATGAGCAGTTCTTC. Its translation is CASRIDTIYNEQFF.

The chain carries TRBV20-1 and TRBJ1-1, with 10 nucleotides matching TRBD1. With V trimmed by 1 base and J by 7 bases, 6 bases remained unmatched. The CDR3 has 14 residues. The germline gives CDR1 DFQATT, CDR2 SNEGSKA (reference sequence). CDR3 sequence: CSARVMGQGIEAFF. CDR3 DNA: TGCAGTGCTAGAGTGATGGGACAGGGGATTGAAGCTTTCTTT.

This clonotype came up a few times. The gene calls are TRBV11-2 and TRBJ2-5, with TRBD2 as a possible D gene (5 bases). Germline V lookup: CDR1 SGHAT, CDR2 FQNNGV. V was shortened by 1 base and J by 5 bases, with 11 bases between the two germline ends. The CDR3 length is 14 residues. As DNA, the CDR3 is TGTGCCAGCAGCTTAGTCCCTAGCAGGGAGACCCAGTACTTC. It translates to CASSLVPSRETQYF.

This clonotype was seen at least ten times. The chain links TRBV7-9 to TRBJ2-1; D assignment may be TRBD1 or TRBD2 (6 bases each). Trimming cost V 4 bases and J 0 bases, with 22 bases left between them. The CDR3 extends over 19 amino acids. Germline CDR1 is SEHNR and CDR2 is FQNEAQ (reference sequence). CDR3: CASSSGSSGAASSYNEQFF. Written as DNA, the CDR3 is TGTGCCAGCAGCTCGGGTTCGTCGGGGGCGGCCAGCTCCTACAATGAGCAGTTCTTC.

This clonotype has a count of ten or more. The chain links TRBV7-3 to TRBJ2-1, with D perhaps TRBD2 (5 bases). The germline V and J ends were trimmed by 6 bases and 7 bases, with 13 bases remaining between them. Germline values: CDR1 SGHTA, CDR2 FQGTGA. This CDR3 is built from 13 residues. CDR3 DNA sequence: TGTGCCAGCAGGTCAGCGGTGGGGAATGAGCAGTTCTTC. The encoded protein is CASRSAVGNEQFF.

Many counts were recorded for this clonotype. This chain joins TRBV28 and TRBJ1-1; TRBD1 aligns across 7 bases. The CDR3 extends over 13 amino acids. The V and J ends lost 8 bases and 5 bases, in that order; junction bases with no gene match: 8. CDR1 is MDHEN, CDR2 SYDVKM, per germline. The CDR3 region is CASLQGRETEAFF. In DNA, the CDR3 is TGTGCCAGCCTACAGGGGAGGGAAACTGAAGCTTTCTTT.

Note on this clonotype: This may be a read error, as it is one base from a much larger clone. The chain has TRBV5-1 and TRBJ2-5; 9 positions match TRBD1. Germline V gives CDR1 SGHRS, CDR2 YFSETQ. After removal of 4 bases from V and 5 bases from J, the junction contained 12 bases not matched to a gene. This CDR3 is built from 16 residues. The CDR3 DNA sequence: TGCGCCAGCAGCCTTGGGACAGGGAGCTTTGGGGAGACCCAGTACTTC. This encodes CASSLGTGSFGETQYF.

This clonotype was recorded at least ten times. The CDR3 loop reads CSANRPDTQYF. Written as DNA, the CDR3 is TGCAGTGCTAACCGGCCAGATACGCAGTATTTT. The chain is built from TRBV20-1 and TRBJ2-3; the D is unclear. The V end was cut by 4 bases, the J end by 4 bases, with 6 bases between. Germline V gives CDR1 DFQATT, CDR2 SNEGSKA (reference sequence). This CDR3 is built from 11 residues.

This sequence joins TRBV2 and TRBJ1-5, with D unresolved. This CDR3 is 13 amino acids long. Germline CDR1 SNHLY, CDR2 FYNNEI. The V end lost 6 bases, the J end lost 1 base, and 7 bases lay between the germline ends. CDR3 residues: CASRVASNQPQHF. CDR3 in DNA: TGTGCCAGCAGGGTCGCCAGCAATCAGCCCCAGCATTTT.

The V and J genes are TRBV19 and TRBJ1-2; a possible D gene is TRBD1 (6 bases). Per germline, CDR1 LNHDA and CDR2 SQIVND (reference sequence). The length of the CDR3 is 13 residues. The V and J ends lost 7 bases and 2 bases respectively, with 11 bases between them. CDR3 protein: CASKGGLNYGYTF. DNA of the CDR3: TGTGCCAGTAAGGGGGGGTTGAACTATGGCTACACCTTC.

This clonotype was counted at least ten times. The rearrangement joins TRBV30 to TRBJ2-2; D not certain. V lost 5 bases and J 3 bases, leaving 4 bases between the germline ends. Germline V lookup: CDR1 GTSNPN, CDR2 SVGIG (reference sequence). This CDR3 spans 11 amino acids. CDR3 sequence: CAWADTGELFF. For the CDR3, the DNA is TGTGCCTGGGCTGACACCGGGGAGCTGTTTTTT.

At least ten counts were recorded for this clonotype. The chain recombines TRBV18 with TRBJ2-2; weak D call: TRBD2 (5 bases). CDR1 and CDR2 (germline): KGHSH, LQKENI. Trimming took off 8 bases at V and 0 bases at J, with 16 bases between the two ends. This CDR3 is 16 amino acids long. The CDR3 DNA reads as TGTGCCAGCCCTCGGGGTACTGCCACGAACACCGGGGAGCTGTTTTTT. Residues: CASPRGTATNTGELFF.

This clonotype was seen at least ten times. The chain has TRBV7-9 and TRBJ2-1; TRBD2 matches at 10 bases. V gave up 1 base and J gave up 8 bases; unmatched junction bases: 8. This CDR3 contains 16 residues. Per the germline V gene, CDR1 is SEHNR and CDR2 is FQNEAQ (reference sequence). The CDR3 coding sequence is TGTGCCAGCAGCTTAGGACTAGCGGGTTCACGGGATGAGCAGTTCTTC. Translated: CASSLGLAGSRDEQFF.

In this sample, this clonotype turned up a few times. This chain links TRBV9 with TRBJ2-3; D gene uncertain. CDR1 and CDR2 from the germline V gene are SGDLS and YYNGEE. This CDR3 has 15 residues. The ends were cut back, 4 bases at V and 8 bases at J, with 20 bases in the middle. The CDR3, as DNA: TGTGCCAGCAGCATCAATGTGATGTCTACTGGTACGCAGTATTTT. As protein: CASSINVMSTGTQYF.

The table lists this clonotype with a few counts. The CDR3 DNA is TGTGCCAGCAGCCCCAGGACGAACAATGAGCAGTTCTTC. Translation: CASSPRTNNEQFF. The rearrangement joins TRBV14 to TRBJ2-1; D gene unclear. Trimming removed 4 bases at V and 5 bases at J, with 9 bases between. This CDR3 spans 13 amino acids. CDR1 is SGHDN and CDR2 is FVKESK in the germline V gene.

The chain has TRBV7-9 and TRBJ2-2, with a tentative D call TRBD1 (5 bases). Germline CDR1 and CDR2: SEHNR and FQNEAQ (reference sequence). Trimming took off 2 bases at V and 3 bases at J, with 10 bases between the two ends. CDR3 length equals 15 residues. In nucleotides, the CDR3 is TGTGCCAGCAGCTTACAGGGTACGGACACCGGGGAGCTGTTTTTT. Residues: CASSLQGTDTGELFF.